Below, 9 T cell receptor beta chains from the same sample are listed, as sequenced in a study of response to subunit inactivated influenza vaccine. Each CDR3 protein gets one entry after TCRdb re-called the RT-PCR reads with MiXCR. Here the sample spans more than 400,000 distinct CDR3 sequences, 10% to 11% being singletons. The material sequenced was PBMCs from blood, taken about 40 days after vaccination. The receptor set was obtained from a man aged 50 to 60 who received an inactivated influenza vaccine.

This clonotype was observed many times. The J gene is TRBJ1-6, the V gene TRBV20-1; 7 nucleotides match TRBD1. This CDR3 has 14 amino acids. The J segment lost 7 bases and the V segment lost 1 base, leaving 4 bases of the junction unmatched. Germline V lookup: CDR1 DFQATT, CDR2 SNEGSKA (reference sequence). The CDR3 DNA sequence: TGCAGTGCTAGAGGTTCAGGGGGGAATTCACCCCTCCACTTT. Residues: CSARGSGGNSPLHF.

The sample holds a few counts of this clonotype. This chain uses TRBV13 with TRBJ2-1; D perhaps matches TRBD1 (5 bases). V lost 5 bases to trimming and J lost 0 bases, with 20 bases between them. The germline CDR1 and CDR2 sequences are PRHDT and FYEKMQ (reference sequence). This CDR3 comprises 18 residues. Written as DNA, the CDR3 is TGTGCCAGCAGCGGGTTAGGGGATCTAGGTGGCTCCTACAATGAGCAGTTCTTC. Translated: CASSGLGDLGGSYNEQFF. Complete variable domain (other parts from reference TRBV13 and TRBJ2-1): AAGVIQSPRHLIKEKRETATLKCYPIPRHDTVYWYQQGPGQDPQFLISFYEKMQSDKGSIPDRFSAQQFSDYHSELNMSSLELGDSALYFCASSGLGDLGGSYNEQFFGPGTRLTVL.

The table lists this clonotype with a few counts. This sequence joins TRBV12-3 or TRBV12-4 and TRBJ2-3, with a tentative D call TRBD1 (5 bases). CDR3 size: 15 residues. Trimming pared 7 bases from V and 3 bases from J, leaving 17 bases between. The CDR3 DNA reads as TGTGCCAGCACCCTAATATGGGGCTATACAGATACGCAGTATTTT. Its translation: CASTLIWGYTDTQYF.

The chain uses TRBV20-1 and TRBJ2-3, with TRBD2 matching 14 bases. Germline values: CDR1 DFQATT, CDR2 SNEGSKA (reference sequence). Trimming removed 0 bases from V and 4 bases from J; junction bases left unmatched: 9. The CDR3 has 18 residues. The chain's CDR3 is CSARDRRRGLAGADTQYF. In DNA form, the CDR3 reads TGCAGTGCTAGAGATCGGAGGAGGGGACTAGCGGGAGCAGATACGCAGTATTTT.

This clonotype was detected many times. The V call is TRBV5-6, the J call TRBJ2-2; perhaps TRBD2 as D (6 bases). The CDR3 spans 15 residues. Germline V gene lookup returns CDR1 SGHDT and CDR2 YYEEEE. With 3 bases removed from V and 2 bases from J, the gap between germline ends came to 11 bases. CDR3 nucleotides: TGTGCCAGCAGCTATAGCGGAGTTAACACCGGGGAGCTGTTTTTT. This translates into CASSYSGVNTGELFF.

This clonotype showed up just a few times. The chain's CDR3 is CASRRQGFGYTF. In DNA, the CDR3 is TGTGCCAGCAGGAGACAGGGTTTTGGCTACACCTTC. This chain connects TRBV2 to TRBJ1-2; 7 positions match TRBD1. Trimming at V came to 6 bases and at J to 7 bases, leaving 5 bases not matched to a gene. This CDR3 has 12 amino acids. The germline gives CDR1 SNHLY, CDR2 FYNNEI.

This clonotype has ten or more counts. CDR3 sequence (DNA): TGCGCCAGCAGCAGTGACATCCCCCCTCACGAGCAGTACTTC. This translates into CASSSDIPPHEQYF. The rearrangement joins TRBV5-1 to TRBJ2-7; D gene ambiguous. The CDR3 is made up of 14 amino acids. V dropped 4 bases and J dropped 5 bases, with 16 bases sitting between them. The V gene's germline CDR1 is SGHRS and CDR2 YFSETQ.

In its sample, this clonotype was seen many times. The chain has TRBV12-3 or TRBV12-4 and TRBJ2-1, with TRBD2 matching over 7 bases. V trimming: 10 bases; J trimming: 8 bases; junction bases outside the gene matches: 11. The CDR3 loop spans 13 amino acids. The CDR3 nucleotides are TGTGCCACCTGTCGCGGGAGACGGGATGAGCAGTTCTTC. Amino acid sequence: CATCRGRRDEQFF.

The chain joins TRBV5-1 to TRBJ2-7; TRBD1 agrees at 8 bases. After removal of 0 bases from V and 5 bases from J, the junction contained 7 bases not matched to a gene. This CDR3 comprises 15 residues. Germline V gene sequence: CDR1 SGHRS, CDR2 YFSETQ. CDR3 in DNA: TGCGCCAGCAGCTTGGGATTTGGACAGGGCCACGAGCAGTACTTC. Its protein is CASSLGFGQGHEQYF.